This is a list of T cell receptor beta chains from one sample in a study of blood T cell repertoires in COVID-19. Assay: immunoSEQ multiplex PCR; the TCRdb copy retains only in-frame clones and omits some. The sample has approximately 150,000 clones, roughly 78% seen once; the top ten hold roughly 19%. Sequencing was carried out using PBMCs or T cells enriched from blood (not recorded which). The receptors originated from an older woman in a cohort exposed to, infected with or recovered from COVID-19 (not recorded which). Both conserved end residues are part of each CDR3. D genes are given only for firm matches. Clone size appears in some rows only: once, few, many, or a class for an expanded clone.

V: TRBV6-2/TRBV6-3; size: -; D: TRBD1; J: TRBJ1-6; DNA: TGTGCCAGCAGCCCTAAAATGGGACAGGAGACTTCACCCCTCCACTTT; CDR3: CASSPKMGQETSPLHF
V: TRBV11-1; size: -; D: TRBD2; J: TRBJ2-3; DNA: TGTGCCAGCAGCTTTGGGACTAGCGGGAGGTTTGATACGCAGTATTTT; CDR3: CASSFGTSGRFDTQYF
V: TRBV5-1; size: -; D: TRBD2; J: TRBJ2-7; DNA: TGCGCCAGCAGCCGCAAGGGTCCCCCCGGGACTAGTTCTGTGGCCCAATACGAGCAGTACTTC; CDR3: CASSRKGPPGTSSVAQYEQYF
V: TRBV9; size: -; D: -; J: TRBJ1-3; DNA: TGTGCCAGCAGCGCTTCCCATTGGGGCCCCTCATCTGGAAACACCATATATTTT; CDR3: CASSASHWGPSSGNTIYF
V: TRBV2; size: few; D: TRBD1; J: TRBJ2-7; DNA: TGTGCCAGCAGTGCGTTACAGGGGGACGAGCAGTACTTC; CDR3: CASSALQGDEQYF
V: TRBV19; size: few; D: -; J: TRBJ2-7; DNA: TGTGCCAGTAGTATTTCGGGGGGCCGAGAGCAGTACTTC; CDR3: CASSISGGREQYF
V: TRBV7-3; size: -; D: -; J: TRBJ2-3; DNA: TGTGCCAGCAGCTCCCAGGGGCTCAGCACAGATACGCAGTATTTT; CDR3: CASSSQGLSTDTQYF
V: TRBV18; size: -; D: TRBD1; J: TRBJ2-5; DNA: TGTGCCAGCTCGGCCAGACAGGGGTACCAAGAGACCCAGTACTTC; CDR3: CASSARQGYQETQYF
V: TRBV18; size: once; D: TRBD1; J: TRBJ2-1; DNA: TGTGCCAGCTCACCACCCGGGACAGGTATGAATGAGCAGTTCTTC; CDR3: CASSPPGTGMNEQFF
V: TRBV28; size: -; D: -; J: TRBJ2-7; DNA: TGTGCCAGCAAACAGGGATCACTTAGTTACGAGCAGTACTTC; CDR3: CASKQGSLSYEQYF
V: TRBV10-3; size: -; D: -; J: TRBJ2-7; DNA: TGTGCCATCAGTGATTCATACGAGCAGTACTTC; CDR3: CAISDSYEQYF
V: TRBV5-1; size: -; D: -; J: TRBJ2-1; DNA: TGCGCCAGCAGCGCCGGAGGTAATACCATCAATGAGCAGTTCTTC; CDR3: CASSAGGNTINEQFF
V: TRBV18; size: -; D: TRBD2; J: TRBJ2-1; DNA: TGTGCCAGCTCACTTCCGGGACTAGCGGGAGTGAGTGAGCAGTTCTTC; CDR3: CASSLPGLAGVSEQFF
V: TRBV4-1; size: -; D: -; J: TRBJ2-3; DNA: TGCGCCAGCAGCCAAGGACGGACTGTCGCAGATACGCAGTATTTT; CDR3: CASSQGRTVADTQYF
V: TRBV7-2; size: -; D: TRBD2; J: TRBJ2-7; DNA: TGTGCCAGCAGGGGAAGGACTAGGGCCTACGAGCAGTACTTC; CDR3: CASRGRTRAYEQYF
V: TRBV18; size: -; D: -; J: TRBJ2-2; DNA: TGTGCCAGCTCAGTAGGGGATCGAACCGGGGAGCTGTTTTTT; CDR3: CASSVGDRTGELFF
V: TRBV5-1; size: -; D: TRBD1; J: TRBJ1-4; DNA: TGCGCCAGCAGCCTAGGACAGGGAGGCGAAAAACTGTTTTTT; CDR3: CASSLGQGGEKLFF
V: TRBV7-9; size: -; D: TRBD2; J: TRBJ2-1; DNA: TGTGCCAGCAGCTCCACTAGCGGGAGGGTGGATGAGCAGTTCTTC; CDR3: CASSSTSGRVDEQFF
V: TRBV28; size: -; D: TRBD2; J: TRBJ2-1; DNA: TGTGCCAGCAGTCTAGGGACTAGCGGGGGGATGAGGGAGCAGTTCTTC; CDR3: CASSLGTSGGMREQFF
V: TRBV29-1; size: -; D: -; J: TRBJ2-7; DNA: TGCAGCGTGGGAGGGGGAACCTACGAGCAGTACTTC; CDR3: CSVGGGTYEQYF
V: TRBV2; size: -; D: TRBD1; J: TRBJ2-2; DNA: TGTGCCAGCACCACGACAGGGGGCGGGGAGCTGTTTTTT; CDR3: CASTTTGGGELFF
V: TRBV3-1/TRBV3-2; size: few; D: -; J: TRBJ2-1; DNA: TGTGCCAGCAGTTCGGGGGTCTCCTACAATGAGCAGTTCTTC; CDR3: CASSSGVSYNEQFF
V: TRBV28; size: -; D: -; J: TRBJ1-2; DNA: TGTGCCAGCACCCTGCGGGCCCTTCATGGCTACACCTTC; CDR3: CASTLRALHGYTF
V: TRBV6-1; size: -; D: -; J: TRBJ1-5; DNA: TGTGCCAGCAGTGAAGCGAGGTCCAGACCTAATCAGCCCCAGCATTTT; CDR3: CASSEARSRPNQPQHF
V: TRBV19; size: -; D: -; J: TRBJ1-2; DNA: TGTGCCAGTAACGCACAGGGTTTTGACTATGGCTACACCTTC; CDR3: CASNAQGFDYGYTF
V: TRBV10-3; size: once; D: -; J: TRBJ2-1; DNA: TGTGCCATCAGTGAGTCTTTCACTGGCAATGAGCAGTTCTTC; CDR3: CAISESFTGNEQFF
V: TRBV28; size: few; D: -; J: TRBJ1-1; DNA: TGTGCCAGCATGCGGTACTTCAACACTGAAGCTTTCTTT; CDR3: CASMRYFNTEAFF
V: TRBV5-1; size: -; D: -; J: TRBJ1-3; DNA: TGCGCCAGCAGCTCGGACAGCTTCTCTGGAAACACCATATATTTT; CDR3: CASSSDSFSGNTIYF
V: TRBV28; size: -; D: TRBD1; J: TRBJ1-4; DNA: TGTGCCAGCAGTCCGGGGGACAGGGGAAATGAAAAACTGTTTTTT; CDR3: CASSPGDRGNEKLFF
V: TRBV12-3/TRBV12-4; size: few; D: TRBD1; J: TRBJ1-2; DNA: TGTGCCAGCAGCCCGGGACAGAACTATGGCTACACCTTC; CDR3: CASSPGQNYGYTF
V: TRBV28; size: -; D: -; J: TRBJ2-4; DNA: TGTGCCAGCAGTCTAGGAAACATTCAGTACTTC; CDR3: CASSLGNIQYF
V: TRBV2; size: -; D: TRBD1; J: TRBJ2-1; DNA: TGTGCCAGCAGACTCGGACAGGGCAATGAGCAGTTCTTC; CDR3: CASRLGQGNEQFF
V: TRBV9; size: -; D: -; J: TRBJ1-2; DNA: TGTGCCAGCAGCACCAGAGGACTAGATTCCTATGGCTACACCTTC; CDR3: CASSTRGLDSYGYTF
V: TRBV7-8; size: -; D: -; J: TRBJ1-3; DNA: TGTGCCAGCAGCTTGTATTGGGAGTCGAGCTCTGGAAACACCATATATTTT; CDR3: CASSLYWESSSGNTIYF
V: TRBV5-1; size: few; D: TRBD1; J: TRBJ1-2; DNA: TGCGCCAGCAGCCTCGGACAGGGGGCGCGGGCCGGCTACACCTTC; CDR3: CASSLGQGARAGYTF